The 2 T cell receptor beta chains listed next were all sequenced from one sample in a study of immune cell composition in non-small cell lung cancer. The data were produced by immunoSEQ multiplex PCR, yet TCRdb's version contains in-frame clones alone and is incomplete. The data hold about 7,600 clones, with around four fifths observed a single time. Sequences were obtained from lung tumor tissue. The receptors derive from a human donor with non-small cell lung cancer.

V gene TRBV21-1 combines with J gene TRBJ1-5. The J call is doubtful: the DNA matches TRBJ2-3 better. TRBV21-1 is assigned pseudogene status. This CDR3 comprises 16 residues. CDR3 nucleotides: TGTGCCAGCAATGGGGGGGTGACAGCCCCCGGGCAGCCCCAGTATTTT. It yields the protein CASNGGVTAPGQPQYF.

The rearrangement links TRBV5-1 to TRBJ1-2, with TRBD1 matching 8 bases. Unmatched junction bases numbered 4, after V lost 3 bases and J lost 0 bases. The CDR3 loop spans 15 amino acids. The germline gives CDR1 SGHRS, CDR2 YFSETQ. The CDR3 DNA follows: TGCGCCAGCAGCTCCACAGGGGGTCCTAACTATGGCTACACCTTC. Translating gives CASSSTGGPNYGYTF.